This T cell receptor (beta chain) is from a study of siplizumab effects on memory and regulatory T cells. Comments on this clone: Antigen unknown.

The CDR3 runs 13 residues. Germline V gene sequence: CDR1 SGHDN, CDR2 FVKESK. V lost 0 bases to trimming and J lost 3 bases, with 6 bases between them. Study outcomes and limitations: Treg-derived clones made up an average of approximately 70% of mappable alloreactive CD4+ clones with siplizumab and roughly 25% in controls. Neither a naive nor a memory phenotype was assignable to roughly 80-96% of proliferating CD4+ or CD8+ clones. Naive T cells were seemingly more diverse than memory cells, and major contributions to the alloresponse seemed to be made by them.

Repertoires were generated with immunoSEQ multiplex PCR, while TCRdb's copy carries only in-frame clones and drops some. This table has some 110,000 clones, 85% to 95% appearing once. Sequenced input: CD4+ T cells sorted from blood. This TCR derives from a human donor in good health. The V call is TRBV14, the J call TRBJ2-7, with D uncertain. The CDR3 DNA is TGTGCCAGCAGCCAAGAGCAGCACTACGAGCAGTACTTC. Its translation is CASSQEQHYEQYF.